Sequencing of this T cell receptor beta chain was carried out in a study of shared clonotypes between healthy human individuals. The overall study: Used for every donor were three CD4 naive, three CD4 memory, two CD8 naive and one CD8 memory plate.

The CDR3 runs 19 residues. The germline V gene has CDR1 SGHAT and CDR2 FQNNGV. Trimming took 0 bases from V and 3 from J; bases not matched to a gene: 15. TCRdb's copy holds only in-frame clones and misses some; the assay was immunoSEQ multiplex PCR. Found here are a few million clones, under 95% of them singletons; the top ten hold about 0.36%. The sequenced sample consisted of naive CD4+ T cells from PBMCs. Subset specified: CD45RA+ positively selected. The chain is built from TRBV11-2 and TRBJ2-7; 9 bases fit TRBD2. The sequence came from a young man in good health. Some clones in this sample may be carry-over from other donors' samples. The CDR3 region has the DNA TGTGCCAGCAGCTTAGATCCGGGAGGTAGCGGGAGAATTTACTACGAGCAGTACTTC. The encoded protein is CASSLDPGGSGRIYYEQYF.